In its sample, the clone carrying this T cell receptor beta chain was seen a few times. The sample is drawn from a study of cytotoxic CD8 clonotypes in ibrutinib-treated CLL. Germline V gene lookup returns CDR1 MGHRA and CDR2 YSYEKL. V was clipped by 3 bases and J by 5 bases; unmatched bases: 7. The CDR3 runs 15 residues. Libraries were prepared by immunoSEQ multiplex PCR; TCRdb keeps only in-frame clonotypes and omits some of them. The data show roughly 300,000 clones, less than 85% seen once. The V and J genes are TRBV4-1 and TRBJ1-5; 7 bases map to TRBD1. This receptor was obtained from a human donor with chronic lymphocytic leukemia. Source: PBMCs, taken at disease progression, from a patient treated with ibrutinib. The CDR3 coding sequence is TGCGCCAGCAGCCAGAGCGACAGGGAAGATCAGCCCCAGCATTTT. It yields the protein CASSQSDREDQPQHF.